This paragraph reports one TCR beta chain. The junction and the germline gene differ at one end; a read error may be behind it. The data belong to a study of shared clonotypes between healthy human individuals. The protocol was immunoSEQ multiplex PCR, while the TCRdb copy is restricted to in-frame clones and leaves out a portion. The sample has about 490,000 clones, around three quarters seen once. CDR3 size: 14 residues. Germline CDR1 and CDR2: MNHNS and SASEGT. The chain employs TRBV6-1 and TRBJ2-2; no clear D gene. The sequenced sample was PBMCs. The receptor comes from a woman in her thirties or forties in good health. Some clones in this sample may be carry-over from other donors' samples. DNA for the CDR3: TGTGCCACCAGTAGGCTCACGGACACCGGGGAGCTGTTTTTT. This encodes CATSRLTDTGELFF.